Listed here are 4 T cell receptor beta chains from one sample, sequenced in a study of blood T cell repertoires in COVID-19. The data were produced by immunoSEQ multiplex PCR, yet TCRdb's version contains in-frame clones alone and is incomplete. The data hold 85,000 to 90,000 clones, with about 84% observed a single time. The sample was peripheral blood. Every receptor here comes from a human donor in a cohort sampled during active COVID-19.

The chain joins TRBV19 to TRBJ1-4, with D possibly being TRBD1 (5 bases). In germline, CDR1 is LNHDA, CDR2 SQIVND (reference sequence). The CDR3 contains 15 residues. Deletions cut 7 bases from V and 7 bases from J, with 19 bases between. CDR3 sequence reads: CASTMGPNFGEKLFF. The CDR3 region has the DNA TGTGCCAGTACCATGGGGCCCAATTTCGGTGAAAAACTGTTTTTT.

V gene TRBV3-1 (or the pseudogene TRBV3-2) combines with J gene TRBJ2-7, with D possibly TRBD2 on 6 matching bases. Deletions cut 1 base from V and 7 bases from J, with 17 bases between. This CDR3 region has 15 residues. Germline loops: CDR1 LGHDT, CDR2 YNNKEL (reference sequence). The CDR3: CASSQGRATLREQYF. In nucleotides, the CDR3 is TGTGCCAGCAGCCAAGGGAGGGCTACCCTACGTGAGCAGTACTTC.

In its sample, this clone was seen once. V is TRBV10-1 and J is TRBJ2-7, with TRBD1 identical over 8 bases. The J segment lost 6 bases and the V segment lost 4 bases, leaving 5 bases of the junction unmatched. This CDR3 spans 13 amino acids. CDR1 is WNHNN and CDR2 is SYGVQD in the germline V gene (reference sequence). The CDR3 loop reads CASSGQGHGEQYF. The CDR3 bases are TGCGCCAGCAGTGGACAGGGGCACGGCGAGCAGTACTTC.

The chain combines TRBV18 with TRBJ1-3; TRBD1 is a possible D gene (5 bases). CDR1 is KGHSH, CDR2 LQKENI, per germline. The CDR3 contains 15 residues. The V and J ends lost 0 bases and 3 bases respectively, with 9 bases between them. The CDR3 DNA reads as TGTGCCAGCTCACCACCCGACAGCTATGGAAACACCATATATTTT. Translated, it gives CASSPPDSYGNTIYF. Supplemented by reference TRBV18 and TRBJ1-3, the full variable domain reads NAGVMQNPRHLVRRRGQEARLRCSPMKGHSHVYWYRQLPEEGLKFMVYLQKENIIDESGMPKERFSAEFPKEGPSILRIQQVVRGDSAAYFCASSPPDSYGNTIYFGEGSWLTVV.